A selection of T cell receptor beta chains follows, all from one sample in a study of blood T cell repertoires in COVID-19. Generated by immunoSEQ multiplex PCR, the TCRdb table keeps only in-frame clones and is missing some. Found here are about 110,000 clones, around 80% of them singletons; the top ten hold nearly 0.85%. The specimen sequenced was peripheral blood. These receptors came from a woman in her seventies with acute or convalescent COVID-19. Each CDR3 is given with its conserved first and last residue. A D gene is named only where the DNA matches it firmly. Only part of the rows carry a size: once, few, many, or a class if the clone is expanded.

>.|TRBV9|.|TRBJ1-1
TGTGCCAGCAGCGTAGACGCGGGGCTTAGGACTGAAGCTTTCTTT
CASSVDAGLRTEAFF
>TRBD2|TRBV7-8|.|TRBJ2-5
TGTGCCAGCAGCCTAGGGACTAGTAGGGAGACCCAGTACTTC
CASSLGTSRETQYF
>TRBD2|TRBV29-1|.|TRBJ2-1
TGCAGCTCTTCTGACGGGCTAGCGGGAGTTCGTGAGCAGTTCTTC
CSSSDGLAGVREQFF
>TRBD1|TRBV19|few|TRBJ2-4
TGTGCCAGTAGTATAGGGGACAGTGGCATTCAGTACTTC
CASSIGDSGIQYF
>.|TRBV5-1|.|TRBJ1-1
TGCGCCAGCAGCTGGTCCGATCCGGGGACTGAAGCTTTCTTT
CASSWSDPGTEAFF
>.|TRBV5-1|once|TRBJ2-3
TGCGCCAGCAGCTTGGGCCCCCCCCCAGGGACAGATACGCAGTATTTT
CASSLGPPPGTDTQYF
>.|TRBV9|.|TRBJ1-2
TGTGCCAGCAGCGTAGCCGGAGGGGTGGGTGGCTACACCTTC
CASSVAGGVGGYTF
>TRBD2|TRBV6-5|.|TRBJ2-1
TGTGCCAGCAGTTCCTTAGCGGGAGGGAAATGGAATGAGCAGTTCTTC
CASSSLAGGKWNEQFF
>TRBD1|TRBV5-1|.|TRBJ2-1
TGCGCCAGCAGCCTGGGACAGGCGTCCTACAATGAGCAGTTCTTC
CASSLGQASYNEQFF
>.|TRBV5-8|.|TRBJ2-7
TGTGCCAGCAGCTTGGGATCCGGGGCAGCGGGCTACGAGCAGTACTTC
CASSLGSGAAGYEQYF
>TRBD1|TRBV19|once|TRBJ1-1
TGTGCCAGTAGGGACAGGGTCCTCACTGAAGCTTTCTTT
CASRDRVLTEAFF
>TRBD1|TRBV7-2|.|TRBJ1-4
TGTGCCAGCAGCCGGACAGGGACGAATGAAAAACTGTTTTTT
CASSRTGTNEKLFF
>.|TRBV4-2|.|TRBJ2-2
TGTGCCAGCAGCCAAGAAAGTGTACAGGGGAGGTCCGGGGAGCTGTTTTTT
CASSQESVQGRSGELFF
>.|TRBV12-2|.|TRBJ2-2
TGTGCAAGTCGCTTAGATCCCCTAGCGGGAGGAAGAAGCGGGGAGCTGTTTTTT
CASRLDPLAGGRSGELFF
>.|TRBV30|.|TRBJ2-5
TGTGCCGGCAAACTGGCAGGGAGGGAGACCCAGTACTTC
CAGKLAGRETQYF
>.|TRBV3-1/TRBV3-2|.|TRBJ1-2
TGTGCCAGCAGCCAAGTTATAACAGGCTATGGCTACACCTTC
CASSQVITGYGYTF
>.|TRBV5-1|.|TRBJ1-2
TGCGCCAGCAGTTTCGCCGCCGGGAACGGCTACACCTTC
CASSFAAGNGYTF
>.|TRBV14|.|TRBJ1-1
TGTGCCAGCAGCCAAGAGCAGGCCAGGAACACTGAAGCTTTCTTT
CASSQEQARNTEAFF
>.|TRBV29-1|.|TRBJ1-1
TGCACGGGGGGTAAGACTGAAGCTTTCTTT
CTGGKTEAFF
>.|TRBV19|.|TRBJ1-2
TGTGCCAGTAGCCCCAGGGTCGGGAACTATGGCTACACCTTC
CASSPRVGNYGYTF
>.|TRBV19|.|TRBJ2-5
TGTGCCAGTAGTATAGGAGGGAGACAAGAGACCCAGTACTTC
CASSIGGRQETQYF
>TRBD2|TRBV5-1|.|TRBJ2-1
TGCGCCAGCCGTAGGACAAGGACTAGCGGACAGAGCTCCTACAATGAGCAGTTCTTC
CASRRTRTSGQSSYNEQFF
>.|TRBV5-1|few|TRBJ1-1
TGCGCCAGCAGCCTACGGGACAAGAATAGTGAAGCTTTCTTT
CASSLRDKNSEAFF
>TRBD2|TRBV11-3|.|TRBJ2-3
TGTGCCAGCAGCTTAGCTAGCGGGACAGGCACAGATACGCAGTATTTT
CASSLASGTGTDTQYF
>.|TRBV3-1/TRBV3-2|.|TRBJ1-6
TGTGCCAGCAGCCCGTCTGACAGAGACTCACCCCTCCACTTT
CASSPSDRDSPLHF
>.|TRBV6-5|.|TRBJ2-7
TGTGCCAGCCTGTCGATTTCGGGGTACCCCTACGAGCAGTACTTC
CASLSISGYPYEQYF
>.|TRBV5-1|few|TRBJ1-2
TGCGCCAGCAGCTTGGACAGCTATGGCTACACCTTC
CASSLDSYGYTF
>.|TRBV6-6|few|TRBJ1-2
TGTGCCAGCATCCACACCGGGACACCCGAAGGAGGCTACACCTTC
CASIHTGTPEGGYTF
>TRBD1|TRBV5-1|.|TRBJ1-2
TGCGCCAGCAGCCCCGGGCAGGACAGGGGGCGTCGGGATGGCTACACCTTC
CASSPGQDRGRRDGYTF
>TRBD1|TRBV2|.|TRBJ1-1
TGTGCCAGCACCCCGGACAGGGGGCTAAAAACTGAAGCTTTCTTT
CASTPDRGLKTEAFF